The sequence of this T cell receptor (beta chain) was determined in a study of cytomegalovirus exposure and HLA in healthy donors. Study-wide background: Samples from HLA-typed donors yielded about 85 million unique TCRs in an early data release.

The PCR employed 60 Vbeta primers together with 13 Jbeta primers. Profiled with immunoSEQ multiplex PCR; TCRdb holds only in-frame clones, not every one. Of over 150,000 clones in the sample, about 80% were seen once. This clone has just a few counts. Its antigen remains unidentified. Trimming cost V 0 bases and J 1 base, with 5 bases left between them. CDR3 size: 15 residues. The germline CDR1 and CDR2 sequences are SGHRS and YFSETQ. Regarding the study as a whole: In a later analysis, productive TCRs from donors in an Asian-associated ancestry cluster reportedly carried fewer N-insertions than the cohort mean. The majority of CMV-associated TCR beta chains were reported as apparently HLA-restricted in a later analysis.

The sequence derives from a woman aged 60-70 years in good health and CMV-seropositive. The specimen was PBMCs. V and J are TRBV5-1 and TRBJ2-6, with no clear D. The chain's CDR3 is CASSLVISGANVLTF. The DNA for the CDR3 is TGCGCCAGCAGCTTGGTAATATCTGGGGCCAACGTCCTGACTTTC.